Shown below are 25 T cell receptor beta chains from a single sample sequenced in a study of blood T cell repertoires in COVID-19. TCRdb's table, derived via immunoSEQ multiplex PCR, lists solely in-frame clones and lacks some. The sample includes 70,000 or so clones, just under 90% of them seen just once. The sequenced sample was peripheral blood. Source of these receptors: a woman aged 80 or over with active COVID-19.

The V gene is TRBV28, the J gene TRBJ1-4; possibly TRBD1 for D (5 bases). The CDR3 totals 16 residues. The germline V gene has CDR1 MDHEN and CDR2 SYDVKM. V was shortened by 5 bases and J by 8 bases, with 21 bases between the two germline ends. The CDR3: CASSHGTRGRGEKLFF. The DNA for the CDR3 is TGTGCCAGCAGTCACGGGACCCGGGGCCGGGGGGAAAAACTGTTTTTT. Using reference TRBV28 and TRBJ1-4 for the parts outside the CDR3, the full variable domain is DVKVTQSSRYLVKRTGEKVFLECVQDMDHENMFWYRQDPGLGLRLIYFSYDVKMKEKGDIPEGYSVSREKKERFSLILESASTNQTSMYLCASSHGTRGRGEKLFFGSGTQLSVL.

This chain links TRBV28 with TRBJ2-2, with D possibly TRBD1 on 7 matching bases. CDR3 length: 12 residues. Germline V lookup: CDR1 MDHEN, CDR2 SYDVKM. V was cut by 1 base and J by 13 bases, with 10 bases left in between. The CDR3 nucleotides are TGTGCCAGCAGTTTATACAGGGGAGGGCTGTTTTTT. Translation: CASSLYRGGLFF.

V is TRBV15 and J is TRBJ2-7; 8 bases match TRBD2. J lost 6 bases, V lost 0 bases, and 4 bases had no gene match. Germline V gene lookup returns CDR1 LNHNV and CDR2 YYDKDF (reference sequence). This CDR3 has 14 residues. CDR3 sequence (DNA): TGTGCCACCAGCAGAGAAGCGGGAGTGGTCGAGCAGTACTTC. Translation: CATSREAGVVEQYF.

This chain uses TRBV18 with TRBJ1-1; D is perhaps TRBD1 (6 bases). From germline, CDR1 is KGHSH and CDR2 LQKENI. The CDR3 is made up of 15 amino acids. The V and J ends lost 2 bases and 6 bases respectively, with 16 bases between them. The CDR3 spells CASSPARGSLAEAFF. CDR3 coding DNA: TGTGCCAGCTCACCAGCCAGGGGCAGTTTAGCTGAAGCTTTCTTT.

V and J are TRBV3-1 (or the pseudogene TRBV3-2) and TRBJ2-2; TRBD2 aligns across 7 bases. Trimming at V came to 6 bases and at J to 8 bases, leaving 12 bases not matched to a gene. Germline V gene sequence: CDR1 LGHDT, CDR2 YNNKEL (reference sequence). CDR3 length: 15 amino acids. In DNA form, the CDR3 reads TGTGCCAGCAGTCGACCTTCGACTAGCTGTGGGGAGCTGTTTTTT. Its translation is CASSRPSTSCGELFF.

The CDR3 loop is CASSYGQGTYNEQFF. The CDR3 nucleotides read TGTGCCAGCAGTTATGGACAGGGTACCTACAATGAGCAGTTCTTC. The chain couples TRBV6-2 or TRBV6-3 to TRBJ2-1; 8 bases are shared with TRBD1. There are 15 residues in the CDR3. Germline CDR1 is MNHEY and CDR2 is SVGEGT. Unmatched junction bases numbered 3, after V lost 3 bases and J lost 2 bases.

CDR3 protein: CASSPSPLDSQETQYF. The CDR3 DNA sequence: TGTGCCAGCAGCCCATCACCTTTGGACAGTCAAGAGACCCAGTACTTC. This chain connects TRBV7-2 to TRBJ2-5; tentative D call: TRBD1 (6 bases). The CDR3 length is 16 residues. The V and J ends lost 5 bases and 2 bases respectively, with 18 bases between them. Germline values: CDR1 SGHTA, CDR2 FQGNSA.

The chain couples TRBV27 to TRBJ1-3; possible D gene TRBD1, 6 bases. Deletions cut 6 bases from V and 0 bases from J, with 12 bases between. CDR3 length: 15 amino acids. CDR1 is MNHEY and CDR2 is SMNVEV in the germline V gene (reference sequence). The CDR3 sequence is CASSRGGFSGNTIYF. Here the CDR3 DNA reads TGTGCCAGCAGCCGCGGGGGCTTCTCTGGAAACACCATATATTTT.

In this sample, this clone turned up once. The chain couples TRBV11-2 to TRBJ2-7; 9 nucleotides align to TRBD2. Germline CDR1 SGHAT, CDR2 FQNNGV. The CDR3 covers 15 residues. J gave up 0 bases and V 5 bases, and 5 bases lay outside the gene matches. CDR3 in DNA: TGTGCCAGCAGCCCTCTAGCGGGGAGCTCCTACGAGCAGTACTTC. It is translated as CASSPLAGSSYEQYF.

This rearrangement joins TRBV9 to TRBJ1-3; tentatively, D is TRBD1 (5 bases). The CDR3 runs 13 residues. In germline, CDR1 is SGDLS, CDR2 YYNGEE. Trimming stripped 3 bases from V and 1 base from J, with 5 bases between. The CDR3 loop reads CASSAGSGNTIYF. CDR3 DNA sequence: TGTGCCAGCAGCGCAGGGTCTGGAAACACCATATATTTT.

This chain connects TRBV6-6 to TRBJ1-4, with D maybe TRBD1 (5 bases). The germline V gene has CDR1 MNHNY and CDR2 SVGAGI (reference sequence). This CDR3 is 16 amino acids long. Trimming left V 6 bases short and J 0 bases short, with 14 bases between. The DNA for the CDR3 is TGTGCCAGCAGCGAGGGGAGGGAAGCAACTAATGAAAAACTGTTTTTT. Its translation is CASSEGREATNEKLFF.

The chain links TRBV9 to TRBJ2-1; D gene ambiguous. Germline V gene data show CDR1 as SGDLS and CDR2 as YYNGEE. This CDR3 comprises 13 residues. V was trimmed by 2 bases and J by 6 bases, leaving 9 bases between them. The CDR3 sequence: CASSVQATNEQFF. The CDR3 DNA reads as TGTGCCAGCAGCGTTCAGGCAACCAATGAGCAGTTCTTC.

V is TRBV30 and J is TRBJ2-7; 8 nucleotides line up with TRBD1. Germline V CDR1 and CDR2: GTSNPN, SVGIG (reference sequence). V shed 4 bases, J shed 7 bases, and the junction held 12 bases outside the gene matches. The CDR3 is made up of 14 amino acids. In nucleotides, the CDR3 is TGTGCCTGGAAAGGGACAGGAGGCCCGGGAGAGCAGTACTTC. It specifies CAWKGTGGPGEQYF.

V is TRBV30 and J is TRBJ2-3; tentative D call: TRBD2 (5 bases). Looked up from germline, CDR1 is GTSNPN and CDR2 is SVGIG (reference sequence). The CDR3 sequence is 14 residues long. V shed 3 bases and J shed 2 bases, with 12 bases lying between them. The CDR3 spells CAWRGKRNTDTQYF. The CDR3, as DNA: TGTGCCTGGAGGGGGAAGCGGAACACAGATACGCAGTATTTT.

The V and J genes are TRBV5-6 and TRBJ2-2; D gene ambiguous. CDR1 and CDR2 (germline): SGHDT, YYEEEE. Trimming cost V 2 bases and J 4 bases, with 15 bases left between them. This CDR3 region has 16 residues. CDR3 nucleotide sequence: TGTGCCAGCAGCTTTAGCCCGCGGCCCCTCACCGGGGAGCTGTTTTTT. It specifies CASSFSPRPLTGELFF.

This rearrangement joins TRBV7-3 to TRBJ2-7; the D gene is possibly TRBD2 (6 bases). The ends were cut back, 1 base at V and 6 bases at J, with 10 bases in the middle. The CDR3 spans 13 residues. Germline V gene lookup returns CDR1 SGHTA and CDR2 FQGTGA. CDR3 nucleotides: TGTGCCAGCAGCTTAAGTCCCGGGGGCGAGCAGTACTTC. It encodes CASSLSPGGEQYF.

The chain carries TRBV5-4 and TRBJ2-3; TRBD2 matches 8 bases. Germline CDR1 reads SGHNT; CDR2 reads YYREEE (reference sequence). This CDR3 spans 15 amino acids. The junction had 13 bases not matched to a gene; V was cut back by 7 bases and J by 6 bases. The CDR3 region has the DNA TGTGCCAGCTGGTCGGGAGGGCGCATGTCTGATACGCAGTATTTT. Encoded protein: CASWSGGRMSDTQYF.

V is TRBV9 and J is TRBJ2-1; possible D gene TRBD2, 6 bases. V lost 3 bases and J 10 bases, leaving 17 bases between the germline ends. Germline V gene sequence: CDR1 SGDLS, CDR2 YYNGEE. CDR3 length equals 14 residues. The CDR3 here is CASSEVSGTKEQFF. The DNA of the CDR3 is TGTGCCAGCAGCGAGGTTAGCGGTACTAAAGAGCAGTTCTTC.

The chain recombines TRBV15 with TRBJ2-1; 16 bases line up with TRBD2. The CDR3 length is 20 residues. In germline, CDR1 is LNHNV, CDR2 YYDKDF (reference sequence). The V and J ends lost 1 base and 6 bases, in that order; junction bases with no gene match: 12. CDR3 nucleotide sequence: TGTGCCACCAGCAGAGCTCAGCCGGGACTAGCGGGAGGGCTTAGCAATGAGCAGTTCTTC. Translating gives CATSRAQPGLAGGLSNEQFF. Full variable domain (rest looked up from reference TRBV15 and TRBJ2-1): DAMVIQNPRYQVTQFGKPVTLSCSQTLNHNVMYWYQQKSSQAPKLLFHYYDKDFNNEADTPDNFQSRRPNTSFCFLDIRSPGLGDTAMYLCATSRAQPGLAGGLSNEQFFGPGTRLTVL.

The chain employs TRBV14 and TRBJ2-3; no definite D call. Between the trimmed V and J ends, which lost 1 base and 4 bases, there was a span of 6 bases. The CDR3 extends over 13 amino acids. CDR1 is SGHDN, CDR2 FVKESK, per germline. As DNA, the CDR3 is TGTGCCAGCAGCCAAGGAGGCTCAGATACGCAGTATTTT. It encodes CASSQGGSDTQYF.

This chain uses TRBV18 with TRBJ2-3; 10 bases line up with TRBD2. Germline assignment: CDR1 KGHSH and CDR2 LQKENI. This CDR3 contains 15 residues. With 5 bases clipped from V and 5 bases from J, the junction kept 7 bases outside the gene matches. CDR3 DNA: TGTGCCAGCTCATCTAGCGGGAGTACTCGAGATACGCAGTATTTT. This gives the protein CASSSSGSTRDTQYF.

V gene TRBV28 combines with J gene TRBJ2-5, with TRBD2 matching 8 bases. Looked up from germline, CDR1 is MDHEN and CDR2 is SYDVKM. V shed 2 bases and J 2 bases; nucleotides not matched to a gene: 7. The CDR3 runs to 16 residues. In nucleotides, the CDR3 is TGTGCCAGCAGTTTAGAGATAGCGGGACCTCAAGAGACCCAGTACTTC. It specifies CASSLEIAGPQETQYF.

The genes are TRBV5-6 and TRBJ2-7; D not resolved. Germline V gene lookup returns CDR1 SGHDT and CDR2 YYEEEE. The CDR3 is made up of 14 amino acids. The V end lost 1 base, the J end lost 0 bases, and 8 bases lay between the germline ends. The CDR3: CASSLRVSSYEQYF. Written as DNA, the CDR3 is TGTGCCAGCAGCTTGCGGGTAAGCTCCTACGAGCAGTACTTC.

In this sample, this clone turned up once. This chain connects TRBV9 to TRBJ2-5, with TRBD2 identical over 7 bases. CDR3 length: 15 residues. V was clipped by 0 bases and J by 7 bases; unmatched bases: 9. Germline assignment: CDR1 SGDLS and CDR2 YYNGEE. The CDR3 spells CASSVDPGIAGTQYF. CDR3 nucleotides: TGTGCCAGCAGCGTAGACCCAGGGATAGCGGGGACCCAGTACTTC.

Note on this clone: No conserved phenylalanine or tryptophan ends this CDR3, so it is likely a read error. It is unclear where the CDR3 begins or ends on the DNA, so no DNA is shown, and the CDR3 is as TCRdb lists it. The rearrangement links TRBV20-1 to TRBJ1-2; TRBD1 is the table's D call, not checked against the DNA. CDR1 and CDR2 from the germline V gene are DFQATT and SNEGSKA (reference sequence). The CDR3 comprises 11 residues, both ends counted. CDR3 sequence: CSANYGTTGSI.